The 21 T cell receptor beta chains below come from one sample, sequenced in a study of T-cell reconstitution after alpha-beta-depleted transplantation in children. Unique molecular identifiers featured in how the TCRbeta library was prepared. MiXCR was run by TCRdb on the PCR reads, yielding one entry per CDR3 protein. The sample consists of approximately 300,000 distinct CDR3 sequences, under 14% of them appearing once. The source was peripheral blood, collected 180 days after TCRalphabeta/CD19-depleted stem cell transplant. The receptor set was obtained from a male patient under 10 years old who had a stem cell transplant for chronic granulomatous disease, so the T cells may come from the graft donor.

In the case of this clonotype: Just one base apart from a much larger clone, this may be a read error. The V call is TRBV11-2, the J call TRBJ2-7; D is possibly TRBD2 (5 bases). Germline CDR1 reads SGHAT; CDR2 reads FQNNGV. The CDR3 sequence is 15 residues long. The CDR3 spells CASSLAPSNSDEQYF. CDR3 nucleotide sequence: TGTGCCAGCAGCTTAGCTCCTAGCAACTCCGACGAGCAGTACTTC.

This clonotype was seen ten or more times. The chain employs TRBV20-1 and TRBJ2-3; perhaps TRBD2 as D (6 bases). The CDR3 loop spans 15 amino acids. With 3 bases removed from V and 0 bases from J, the gap between germline ends came to 13 bases. In germline, CDR1 is DFQATT, CDR2 SNEGSKA (reference sequence). In DNA, the CDR3 is TGCAGTGCTAGCCTTTTAGCGGAAAGCACAGATACGCAGTATTTT. Its protein is CSASLLAESTDTQYF.

This clonotype has a count of ten or more. The chain carries TRBV11-2 and TRBJ2-1; 10 positions match TRBD2. V lost 2 bases, J lost 1 base, and 8 bases stayed unmatched. Looked up from germline, CDR1 is SGHAT and CDR2 is FQNNGV. This CDR3 contains 18 residues. CDR3 loop: CASSLQAGGPVSYNEQFF. In DNA form, the CDR3 reads TGTGCCAGCAGCTTACAAGCGGGGGGGCCGGTTTCCTACAATGAGCAGTTCTTC. Looking up the rest from reference TRBV11-2 and TRBJ2-1 gives the full variable domain: EAGVAQSPRYKIIEKRQSVAFWCNPISGHATLYWYQQILGQGPKLLIQFQNNGVVDDSQLPKDRFSAERLKGVDSTLKIQPAKLEDSAVYLCASSLQAGGPVSYNEQFFGPGTRLTVL.

This clonotype was detected ten times or more. The V and J genes are TRBV20-1 and TRBJ2-7; D is undetermined. The CDR3 sequence is 12 residues long. V gave up 3 bases and J gave up 0 bases, with 6 bases separating them. Germline-derived CDR1 and CDR2 are DFQATT and SNEGSKA (reference sequence). In nucleotides, the CDR3 is TGCAGTGCTAGGGAAGACTCCTACGAGCAGTACTTC. Encoded protein: CSAREDSYEQYF.

Concerning this clonotype itself: This may be a read error, as it is one base from a much larger clone. The chain combines TRBV5-6 with TRBJ1-5; 7 nucleotides line up with TRBD1. CDR3 size: 15 residues. In germline, CDR1 is SGHDT, CDR2 YYEEEE. DNA of the CDR3: TGTGCCAGCAGCGAGGGGGGACAGCCTAATCAGCTCCAGCATTTT. Translating gives CASSEGGQPNQLQHF.

A few counts support this clonotype. The V call is TRBV13, the J call TRBJ2-1; D could derive from TRBD1 or TRBD2 (7 bases each). V shed 4 bases and J shed 4 bases, with 14 bases lying between them. In germline, CDR1 is PRHDT, CDR2 FYEKMQ (reference sequence). The CDR3 has 15 amino acids. The CDR3, as DNA: TGTGCCAGCAGCTCGGGGAGGGGGCAATACAATGAGCAGTTCTTC. Protein sequence: CASSSGRGQYNEQFF.

This clonotype was seen repeatedly, ten times or more. This chain joins TRBV20-1 and TRBJ1-2; 10 bases fit TRBD1. The CDR3 sequence is 13 residues long. Per germline, CDR1 DFQATT and CDR2 SNEGSKA (reference sequence). The junction had 4 bases not matched to a gene; V was cut back by 3 bases and J by 6 bases. The CDR3 DNA follows: TGCAGTGCTAGGGGAGGACAGGGGGATGGCTACACCTTC. Translating it yields CSARGGQGDGYTF.

This clonotype occurred many times. This sequence joins TRBV5-1 and TRBJ1-4, with 9 bases that match TRBD1. Germline trimming cut 4 bases from V and 16 bases from J; bases unmatched to any gene: 8. This CDR3 has 12 amino acids. Germline V gene lookup returns CDR1 SGHRS and CDR2 YFSETQ. The CDR3 DNA follows: TGCGCCAGCAGCGAGGACAGGGGAGTCCCGTTTTTT. This codes for CASSEDRGVPFF.

Only one count was recorded for this clonotype. With a far larger clone one base away, a read error is the likely cause. The gene calls are TRBV5-6 and TRBJ1-1; D is unclear. This CDR3 has 12 amino acids. Germline lookup yields CDR1 SGHDT and CDR2 YYEEEE. In DNA form, the CDR3 reads TGTCCCAGCAGCTTCGGTAACACTGAAGCTTTCTTT. It translates to CPSSFGNTEAFF.

This clonotype was counted a few times. This CDR3 is CASSTSVSINNEQFF. DNA of the CDR3: TGTGCCAGTTCTACCAGTGTCTCAATAAACAATGAGCAGTTCTTC. The chain carries TRBV19 and TRBJ2-1; D is ambiguous. Deletions cut 8 bases from V and 5 bases from J, with 19 bases between. CDR3 length equals 15 residues. CDR1 and CDR2 from the germline V gene are LNHDA and SQIVND (reference sequence).

On this clonotype: Just one base apart from a much larger clone, this may be a read error. The CDR3 DNA is TGTGCCAGCAGCGACGGACTGAATGAGCAGTTCTTC. It is translated as CASSDGLNEQFF. V usage is TRBV11-3 and J usage is TRBJ2-1; possibly TRBD2 for D (5 bases). This CDR3 has 12 residues. The germline CDR1 and CDR2 sequences are SGHNT and YENEEA. The V end was cut by 5 bases, the J end by 7 bases, with 9 bases between.

This clonotype was seen at least ten times. The gene calls are TRBV28 and TRBJ2-5; D might be TRBD2 (6 bases). The CDR3 length is 13 residues. The V end lost 6 bases, the J end lost 3 bases, and 11 bases lay between the germline ends. CDR1 MDHEN and CDR2 SYDVKM come from the germline V gene. The CDR3 loop is CASRSRGKETQYF. The CDR3 DNA sequence: TGTGCCAGCAGGTCTCGGGGGAAAGAGACCCAGTACTTC.

This clonotype was seen many times. The J gene is TRBJ1-2, the V gene TRBV20-1; TRBD1 agrees at 8 bases. This CDR3 has 14 residues. Germline V gene lookup returns CDR1 DFQATT and CDR2 SNEGSKA (reference sequence). V shed 6 bases and J 4 bases; nucleotides not matched to a gene: 10. CDR3 coding DNA: TGCAGTGCCTCAAATCAGGGGGCTTCCTATGGCTACACCTTC. It specifies CSASNQGASYGYTF.

This clonotype was recorded many times. The V call is TRBV20-1, the J call TRBJ1-4; no reliable D call. The V gene's germline CDR1 is DFQATT and CDR2 SNEGSKA (reference sequence). Trimming cost V 3 bases and J 4 bases, with 9 bases left between them. This CDR3 has 13 residues. The CDR3 protein is CSARASSNEKLFF. DNA for the CDR3: TGCAGTGCTAGGGCATCGAGTAATGAAAAACTGTTTTTT.

The sample holds many counts of this clonotype. The CDR3 sequence is CASSLSIPYEQYF. CDR3 in DNA: TGTGCCAGCAGTTTATCCATCCCGTACGAGCAGTACTTC. The V and J genes are TRBV27 and TRBJ2-7; the D is unclear. CDR3 length: 13 amino acids. Trimming removed 0 bases from V and 4 bases from J, with 7 bases in between. Per the germline V gene, CDR1 is MNHEY and CDR2 is SMNVEV (reference sequence).

This clonotype was seen ten or more times. The chain carries TRBV5-1 and TRBJ1-6; 8 bases align to TRBD1. Germline trimming cut 0 bases from V and 7 bases from J; bases unmatched to any gene: 6. This CDR3 is 16 amino acids long. Germline V gene sequence: CDR1 SGHRS, CDR2 YFSETQ. This CDR3 reads CASSLVARGLNSPLHF. The CDR3 region has the DNA TGCGCCAGCAGCTTGGTTGCCAGGGGGCTGAATTCACCCCTCCACTTT.

This clonotype was detected ten times or more. The chain carries TRBV5-5 and TRBJ2-1, with D possibly being TRBD1 (6 bases). The V gene's germline CDR1 is SGHKS and CDR2 YYEKEE (reference sequence). V was clipped by 0 bases and J by 4 bases, with 20 bases between them. This CDR3 spans 18 amino acids. The chain's CDR3 is CASSLVGQSRNLYNEQFF. CDR3 nucleotide sequence: TGTGCCAGCAGCTTGGTAGGACAGTCGCGGAACCTTTACAATGAGCAGTTCTTC.

This clonotype occurred many times. V and J are TRBV20-1 and TRBJ2-3; 7 nucleotides align to TRBD1. Trimming removed 3 bases from V and 0 bases from J; junction bases left unmatched: 9. The length of the CDR3 is 16 residues. Germline CDR1 DFQATT, CDR2 SNEGSKA (reference sequence). The CDR3 DNA sequence: TGCAGTGCTAGCAAAGACAGGGATTGGAGCACAGATACGCAGTATTTT. It yields the protein CSASKDRDWSTDTQYF.

This clonotype appeared many times. V usage is TRBV6-1 and J usage is TRBJ1-1; 7 bases agree with TRBD1. The CDR3 contains 13 residues. The V segment lost 6 bases and the J segment 11 bases; nucleotides outside the gene matches: 12. The germline gives CDR1 MNHNS, CDR2 SASEGT. The CDR3 sequence: CASSRGQRIEAFF. CDR3 DNA sequence: TGTGCCAGCAGCCGGGGACAGCGGATAGAGGCTTTCTTT.

The sample holds many counts of this clonotype. V gene TRBV29-1 combines with J gene TRBJ2-2, with 9 bases lining up with TRBD2. The ends lost 8 bases at V and 1 base at J; junction bases unmatched: 14. CDR3 size: 17 residues. Per germline, CDR1 SQVTM and CDR2 ANQGSEA. CDR3 in amino acids: CSRGTSLSLGNTGELFF. CDR3 in DNA: TGCAGCCGGGGGACTAGCCTCTCGTTAGGGAACACCGGGGAGCTGTTTTTT.

This clonotype was picked up many times. As DNA, the CDR3 is TGTGCCAGCAGCTGGGGAGATCGGATGGGCACCGGGGAGCTGTTTTTT. The encoded protein is CASSWGDRMGTGELFF. The V and J genes are TRBV7-9 and TRBJ2-2, with a possible D match to TRBD2 (5 bases). Trimming took off 4 bases at V and 4 bases at J, with 16 bases between the two ends. This CDR3 region has 16 residues. Germline values: CDR1 SEHNR, CDR2 FQNEAQ (reference sequence).